This TCR beta chain is from a study of vaccination effects on CD4 cells after COVID-19 (dated by TCRdb to the early 2020s). General notes on the study: In the ViraFEST assay, PBMC were stimulated with viral peptide pools, and TCR sequencing was then used to find antigen-specific CD4+ T cell clonotypes based on their expansion. Across the study, the median time from the second dose to post-vaccine sampling was 72 days (range 14 to 241). Roughly 2.1 million PBMC per well were cultured in IMDM with around 5.3% human AB serum, around 9.1 IU/ml IL-2 and gentamicin, plus 10 ug/ml peptides. SARS-CoV-2 spike-specific CD4+ TCR repertoires from before and after mRNA vaccination were compared in COVID-19 convalescent patients and in infection-naive vaccine recipients. The full study included roughly 10 COVID-19 convalescent patients and a handful of SARS-CoV-2-naive healthy vaccine recipients. In the study, cultures from other donors were sequenced using the Oncomine TCR Beta short-read assay on an Illumina iSeq 100.

After more than 9 days of culture, CD4+ T cells were isolated with the EasySep CD4+ T cell isolation kit. Two doses of either the BNT162b2 or the mRNA-1273 mRNA SARS-CoV-2 vaccine were administered to participants. The absence of prior SARS-CoV-2 infection in healthy vaccine recipients was confirmed by negative nucleocapsid antibodies before and after vaccination. On days 3 and 7, half of the culture medium was replaced with fresh IL-2-containing medium. Unless noted otherwise, every peptide stimulation condition was cultured in triplicate wells. PBMC were separated from whole blood using Ficoll-Paque Plus gradient centrifugation and were then either cryopreserved at -140C or used fresh. The QIAamp micro DNA kit was used to extract genomic DNA from the cultured CD4+ T cells. The germline V gene (reference sequence) yields LGHDT for CDR1 and YNNKEL for CDR2. The CDR3 covers 14 residues, taking in both the cysteine and the phenylalanine. The sequence is cut down to CDR3 DNA, 42 bases in frame from base 1. Between the V and J ends, shortened by 4 bases and 4 bases respectively, the junction contains 14 bases.

Overall study results and their limits: The study was limited by a small number of convalescent patients, and early post-infection timepoints were lacking. Marked clonal contraction was observed in both infection-induced and vaccine-induced clones at late post-vaccination timepoints, consistent with waning T cell responses. In healthy vaccine recipients, vaccine-induced clones were almost all SARS-CoV-2 mono-reactive, with only 1 of 255 cross-reactive with common cold coronaviruses.

Libraries were built with the immunoSEQ multiplex PCR assay. DNA from the CD4+ T cells that had been cultured and isolated underwent TCR beta CDR3 sequencing. From the authors' description of their analysis: Non-productive TCR sequences were discarded, and reads were trimmed to the CDR3 region, with only CDR3s of 7 or more amino acids retained. Antigen-specific clonotypes were identified using the MANAFEST web app by comparison of expansion in peptide wells against reference cultures. To count as positive, a clone had to show expansion at FDR<0.05 compared with the reference and with all other wells, an odds ratio above 5, and a frequency above 0.1% in two replicate wells. Clonotypes significantly expanded in SARS-CoV-2 spike wells and in at least one common cold coronavirus spike condition were defined as cross-reactive. Levenshtein distance calculated with the stringdist R package was used to assess CDR3 similarity, and unrooted trees were constructed with ape in R 3.6.1. TCRdb mirrors the immuneACCESS table, restricted to in-frame sequences. Some clones are absent from its copies; in checked studies, under half trace to an unresolved V gene, and the reason for the others is unknown. V and J calls and clone size are as listed in that table; D and trimming were resolved from the DNA. This sample lists tens of thousands of clones; about 78% were detected once. The ten largest make up about 4.5% of the sample.

Turning to this clone: Its antigen specificity is not known. No base qualities exist here, and no much larger clone lies one base off it.

This receptor was obtained from a human donor who received a COVID-19 vaccine. The sequencing used CD4+ T cells from PBMCs cultured without peptide, collected after COVID-19 vaccination. This chain is built from TRBV3-1 (or the pseudogene TRBV3-2) and TRBJ2-7, with the D gene tentatively TRBD1 or TRBD2, based on 5 matching bases in each. The DNA is as follows: TGTGCCAGCAGCCTCCCGGGGCCGACTTACGAGCAGTACTTC. This yields the protein CASSLPGPTYEQYF.